This note documents a single T cell receptor (beta chain) sequence. Cohorts were based on clinical histories the participants reported. Donors in Cohort 3 who had recovered were those with two negative PCRs, healthcare professional clearance, or resolution of their symptoms. The authors' processing: Reference gene primer amplification gave estimated nucleated cell counts. Sequenced by immunoSEQ multiplex PCR; TCRdb stores in-frame clones only, minus some. The DNA was the basis for D and trimming; V, J and clone size are from that table. The data contain some 400,000 clones, over 75% of them singletons. The sample belongs to a study of blood T cell repertoires in COVID-19. Study context: Both acute and convalescent COVID-19 samples were obtained from the United States, Italy and Spain.

Germline CDR1 is LGHNA and CDR2 is YNFKEQ. Trimming at V came to 0 bases and at J to 3 bases, leaving 6 bases not matched to a gene. The CDR3 runs to 17 residues. The sequence came from a man aged 25-40 years who had recovered from COVID-19. The chain recombines TRBV4-2 with TRBJ1-3; TRBD1 matches at 9 bases. Sequencing was performed on PBMCs or T cells enriched from blood (not recorded which). CDR3 protein: CASSQDFTGGGGNTIYF. The DNA of the CDR3 is TGTGCCAGCAGCCAAGATTTCACAGGGGGCGGTGGAAACACCATATATTTT.